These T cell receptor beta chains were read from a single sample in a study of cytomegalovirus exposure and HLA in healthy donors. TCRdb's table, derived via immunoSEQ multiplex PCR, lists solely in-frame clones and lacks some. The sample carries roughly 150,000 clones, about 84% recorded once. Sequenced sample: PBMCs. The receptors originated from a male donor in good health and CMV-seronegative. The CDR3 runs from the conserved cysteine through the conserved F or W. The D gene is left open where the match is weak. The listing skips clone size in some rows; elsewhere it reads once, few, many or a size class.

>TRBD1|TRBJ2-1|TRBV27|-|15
TGTGCCAGCAGAGAAAGGACAGGGAGAGGGAATGAGCAGTTCTTC
CASRERTGRGNEQFF
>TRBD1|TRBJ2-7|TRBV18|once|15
TGTGCCAGCTCACCTGTTCAGGGGGCTGCCTACGAGCAGTACTTC
CASSPVQGAAYEQYF
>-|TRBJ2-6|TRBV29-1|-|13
TGCAGCGTCGCGGCCTCTGGGGCCAACGTCCTGACTTTC
CSVAASGANVLTF
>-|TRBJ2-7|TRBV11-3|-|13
TGTGCCAGCAGCTTATTTGGAGAGAGAACGCAGTACTTC
CASSLFGERTQYF
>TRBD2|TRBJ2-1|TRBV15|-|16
TGTGCCACCAGCAGAGATCCCCAGGGACTAGCTAATGAGCAGTTCTTC
CATSRDPQGLANEQFF
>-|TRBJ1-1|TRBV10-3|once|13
TGTGCCACACGGCGGCCCGGGAACACTGAAGCTTTCTTT
CATRRPGNTEAFF
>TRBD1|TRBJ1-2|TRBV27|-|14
TGTGCCAGCAGTTTTGGAACAGGGGACTATGGCTACACCTTC
CASSFGTGDYGYTF
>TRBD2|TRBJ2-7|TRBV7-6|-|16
TGTGCCAGCAGCTTAGGAGCTAGCGGGAGTTCCTACGAGCAGTACTTC
CASSLGASGSSYEQYF
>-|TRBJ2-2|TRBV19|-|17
TGTGCCAGTAGTTCCTTGGCCTCTAGCGCGAACACCGGGGAGCTGTTTTTT
CASSSLASSANTGELFF
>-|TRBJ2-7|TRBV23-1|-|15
TGCGCCAGCAGTCAATCTTTTCTCTGCTCCTACGGGCAGTACTTC
CASSQSFLCSYGQYF
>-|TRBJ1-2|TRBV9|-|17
TGTGCCAGCAGCGCGACCAGCGGGGGACGCCTGAACTATGGCTACACCTTC
CASSATSGGRLNYGYTF
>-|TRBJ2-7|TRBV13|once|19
TGTGCCAGCAGCTTAGTAGGCTCTCCTTCACTGGGGCTCTCCTACGAGCAGTACTTC
CASSLVGSPSLGLSYEQYF
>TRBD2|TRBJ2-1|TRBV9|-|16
TGTGCCAGCAGCGGAGAACTAGCGGGACGCCCCGCGGAGCAGTTCTTC
CASSGELAGRPAEQFF
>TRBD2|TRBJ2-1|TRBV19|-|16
TGTGCCAGTAGTACCGCCGGGACTAGTGTTTACAATGAGCAGTTCTTC
CASSTAGTSVYNEQFF
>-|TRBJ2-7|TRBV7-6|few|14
TGTGCCAGCAGCTTAGAAAACAGAGCCTACGAGCAGTACTTC
CASSLENRAYEQYF
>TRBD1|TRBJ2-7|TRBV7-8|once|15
TGTGCCAGCAGCTTAGAGGTAGACAGGGACTACGAGCAGTACTTC
CASSLEVDRDYEQYF
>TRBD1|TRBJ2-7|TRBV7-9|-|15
TGTGCCAGCAGAAACTCGGACAGGGGAGAGAACGAGCAGTACTTC
CASRNSDRGENEQYF
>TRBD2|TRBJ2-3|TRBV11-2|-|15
TGTGCCAGCAGCCCCCGCGGGGGGGCGGGAGATACGCAGTATTTT
CASSPRGGAGDTQYF
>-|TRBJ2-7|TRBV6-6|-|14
TGTGCCAGCAGTGGCGGGCCGACTGGATACGAGCAGTACTTC
CASSGGPTGYEQYF
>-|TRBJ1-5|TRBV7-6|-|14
TGTGCCAGCAGCTTAGTCGGGGGAGGCCAGCCCCAGCATTTT
CASSLVGGGQPQHF
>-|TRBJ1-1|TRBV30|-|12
TGTGCCTGGAGTGGACACTACACTGAAGCTTTCTTT
CAWSGHYTEAFF
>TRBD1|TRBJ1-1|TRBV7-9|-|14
TGTGCCAGCAGCCCAGGGGGACGGAACACTGAAGCTTTCTTT
CASSPGGRNTEAFF
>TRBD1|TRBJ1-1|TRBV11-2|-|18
TGTGCCAGCAGCTTAGGGACAGGGGGTGCCTCGGGGAACACTGAAGCTTTCTTT
CASSLGTGGASGNTEAFF
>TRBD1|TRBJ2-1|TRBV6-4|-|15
TGTGCCAGCAGTGACAGGGGGACAGGGGGCAATGAGCAGTTCTTC
CASSDRGTGGNEQFF
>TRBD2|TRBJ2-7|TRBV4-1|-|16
TGCGCCAGCAGCCAAGGACCCACGGGACTAACCTACGAGCAGTACTTC
CASSQGPTGLTYEQYF
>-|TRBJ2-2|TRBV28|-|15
TGTGCCAGCAGTCCGGGAGTTCGCTTTGTTCAGGAGCTGTTTTTT
CASSPGVRFVQELFF
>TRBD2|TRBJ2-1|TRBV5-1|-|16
TGCGCCAGCAGCTTGGGGACTAGCGGGTCGCTGAGTGAGCAGTTCTTC
CASSLGTSGSLSEQFF
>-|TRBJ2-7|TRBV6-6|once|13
TGTGCCAGCAGTTACTCTGGCAGTTACGAGCAGTACTTC
CASSYSGSYEQYF
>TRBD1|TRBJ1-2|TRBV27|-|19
TGTGCCAGCAGTTTATGGGACCTGGGACAGAACCCTCCTAACTATGGCTACACCTTC
CASSLWDLGQNPPNYGYTF
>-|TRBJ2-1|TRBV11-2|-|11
TGTGCCAGCAGCTATAACAATGAGCAGTTCTTC
CASSYNNEQFF
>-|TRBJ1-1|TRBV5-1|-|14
TGCGCCAGCAGCTTGGCACAGGTCGGATCTGAAGCTTTCTTT
CASSLAQVGSEAFF
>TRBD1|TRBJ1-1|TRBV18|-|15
TGTGCCAGCTCACCTGGTACAGGGGGCGTAACTGAAGCTTTCTTT
CASSPGTGGVTEAFF
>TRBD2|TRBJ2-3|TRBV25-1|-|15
TGTGCCAGCAGTTCAATAATCGGGGGGGCAGATACGCAGTATTTT
CASSSIIGGADTQYF
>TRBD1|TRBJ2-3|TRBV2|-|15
TGTGCCAGCACAGGGGGAACGGAAAGCACAGATACGCAGTATTTT
CASTGGTESTDTQYF
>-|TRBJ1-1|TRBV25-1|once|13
TGTGCCAGCAGTGACTCCGGACAGACTGAAGCTTTCTTT
CASSDSGQTEAFF
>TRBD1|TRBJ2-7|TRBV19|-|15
TGTGCCAGTAGTCCGATGACAGGGGTCTCCTACGAGCAGTACTTC
CASSPMTGVSYEQYF
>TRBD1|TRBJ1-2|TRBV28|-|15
TGTGCCAGCAGTTTAGCGGACAGGGAGGACTATGGCTACACCTTC
CASSLADREDYGYTF
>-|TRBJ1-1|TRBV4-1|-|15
TGCGCCAGCAGCCAAGCCCCGGGGGAGGACACTGAAGCTTTCTTT
CASSQAPGEDTEAFF
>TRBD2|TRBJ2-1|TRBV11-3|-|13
TGTGCCAGCAGCAGACTAGCGGTAGGTGAGCAGTTCTTC
CASSRLAVGEQFF
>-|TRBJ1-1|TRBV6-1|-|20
TGTGCCAGCAGTGAAGTAAAAATTAATATAGGACAGCCTACGAACACTGAAGCTTTCTTT
CASSEVKINIGQPTNTEAFF
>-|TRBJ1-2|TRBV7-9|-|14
TGTGCCAGCTCAGGAACAGGTCTCAACTATGGCTACACCTTC
CASSGTGLNYGYTF
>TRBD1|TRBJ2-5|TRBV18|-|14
TGTGCCAGCTCACCGTCAAGGGGGCAGGAGACCCAGTACTTC
CASSPSRGQETQYF
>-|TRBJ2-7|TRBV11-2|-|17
TGTGCCAGCAGCTTAGGTTATCGAGGGCCCAATCACTACGAGCAGTACTTC
CASSLGYRGPNHYEQYF
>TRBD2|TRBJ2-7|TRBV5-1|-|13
TGCGCCAGCACCCGGGGGGGTTTGAACGAGCAGTACTTC
CASTRGGLNEQYF
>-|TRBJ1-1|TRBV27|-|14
TGTGCCAGCAGTAAGGGGATTCGGGTAACTGAAGCTTTCTTT
CASSKGIRVTEAFF
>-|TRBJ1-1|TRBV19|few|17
TGTGCCAGTACCTTCCGCGGCGGGGGCGGCCGGAACACTGAAGCTTTCTTT
CASTFRGGGGRNTEAFF
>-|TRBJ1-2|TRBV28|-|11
TGTGCCAGCAGTTTTGTGCGCGGCTACACCTTC
CASSFVRGYTF
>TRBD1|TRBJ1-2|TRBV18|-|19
TGTGCCAGCTCGCCCTGGACGGGGACAGGAGGTCTCGCTAACTATGGCTACACCTTC
CASSPWTGTGGLANYGYTF
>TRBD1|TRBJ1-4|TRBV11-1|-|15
TGTGCCAGCAGCACGGAACCGGGACAGAAGTTAAAACTGTTTTTT
CASSTEPGQKLKLFF
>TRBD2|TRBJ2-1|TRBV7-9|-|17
TGTGCCAGCAGCTCAATGGTTACTAGCGGGCGATACAATGAGCAGTTCTTC
CASSSMVTSGRYNEQFF
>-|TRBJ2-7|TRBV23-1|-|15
TGCGCCAGCATATGCCCGGGACACTTTAACTACGAGCAGTACTTC
CASICPGHFNYEQYF
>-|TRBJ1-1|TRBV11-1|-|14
TGTGCCAGCAGCTTGGGAATTACAGGGACTGAAGCTTTCTTT
CASSLGITGTEAFF